The rows below give T cell receptor beta chains drawn from one sample of a study of blood T cell repertoires in COVID-19. Sequencing was performed with immunoSEQ multiplex PCR; in TCRdb, only in-frame clones are kept and a portion is missing. The sample carries just over 85,000 clones, 80% to 90% recorded once. The sequencing sample was made of peripheral blood. These receptors originate from a man aged 50 to 60 with acute or convalescent COVID-19. The conserved cysteine and the conserved F or W are not part of the CDR3 here.

v_gene	j_gene	CDR3aa
TRBV11-3	TRBJ2-7	ASSTSGQGSYEQY
TRBV6-1	TRBJ1-6	ASSALRLSRSSPLH
TRBV3-1/TRBV3-2	TRBJ1-1	ASSQGWSRAF
TRBV4-2	TRBJ2-7	ASSHTGTSTSYEQY
TRBV19	TRBJ2-1	ASSGRFRGGHNEQF
TRBV5-1	TRBJ1-6	ASSLSMGQVNSPLH
TRBV7-9	TRBJ2-3	ASSPYDTQY
TRBV7-2	TRBJ2-1	ASSPASGGDEQF
TRBV19	TRBJ2-1	ASSRQGYNEQF
TRBV27	TRBJ1-6	ASSPTGSSYNSPLH
TRBV5-1	TRBJ1-6	ASSLSWTANSPLH
TRBV10-3	TRBJ2-1	AIGTHTNNEQF
TRBV5-4	TRBJ2-7	ASSDQKTLSYEQY
TRBV5-4	TRBJ1-2	ASSVVGHNYGYT
TRBV5-4	TRBJ1-2	ASSPGQGRGGDGYT